Listed below are T cell receptor beta chains from one sample, sequenced in a study of blood T cell repertoires in COVID-19. Only in-frame clones appear in the TCRdb table, and some are missing; sequencing was by immunoSEQ multiplex PCR. Of roughly 200,000 clones listed, about nine tenths are singletons. The source material was PBMCs or T cells enriched from blood (not recorded which). The receptors derive from a woman in her 50s in a cohort exposed to, infected with or recovered from COVID-19 (not recorded which). Both conserved end residues are part of each CDR3. D genes are given only for firm matches. Clone size is given for some rows only: seen once, a few or many times, or a class if the clone is expanded.

TRBJ1-4 | NA | TRBD1 | TRBV27 | TGTGCCAGCAGAAGGACAGGACTTAATGAAAAACTGTTTTTT | CASRRTGLNEKLFF
TRBJ1-6 | NA | NA | TRBV4-2 | TGTGCCAGCAGCCAAGATCTAATCGGGGGTTCACCCCTCCACTTT | CASSQDLIGGSPLHF
TRBJ2-2 | NA | TRBD1 | TRBV11-1 | TGTGCCAGCAGCTTAAACAGGGGGCGAGACACCGGGGAGCTGTTTTTT | CASSLNRGRDTGELFF
TRBJ1-2 | NA | NA | TRBV30 | TGTGCCTGGAGTCTCGGACACGTCGATTCTAACTATGGCTACACCTTC | CAWSLGHVDSNYGYTF
TRBJ1-5 | few | NA | TRBV20-1 | TGCAGTGCTAGTCAGGGGTTGACTCAGCCCCAGCATTTT | CSASQGLTQPQHF
TRBJ2-5 | NA | TRBD2 | TRBV4-2 | TGTGCCAGCAGCCAAGATCATAGCGGGGGGGCCGCAGAGACCCAGTACTTC | CASSQDHSGGAAETQYF
TRBJ2-1 | NA | NA | TRBV7-9 | TGTGCCAGCAGCTCGTCGCGGGACGCAGACAATGAGCAGTTCTTC | CASSSSRDADNEQFF
TRBJ1-2 | NA | TRBD1 | TRBV7-9 | TGTGCCAGCAGCCAATCTACCGGGACAGTTAACTATGGCTACACCTTC | CASSQSTGTVNYGYTF
TRBJ2-1 | NA | NA | TRBV19 | TGTGCCAGTAGTCGATATGCCCTAGGAAGGCAGTTCTTC | CASSRYALGRQFF
TRBJ1-6 | NA | TRBD1 | TRBV7-2 | TGTGCCAGCAGCTTGCAGGGGGAATCGTCCTATAATTCACCCCTCCACTTT | CASSLQGESSYNSPLHF
TRBJ2-7 | NA | NA | TRBV10-3 | TGTGCCATCAGTCTGCAGGGCCACGAGCAGTACTTC | CAISLQGHEQYF
TRBJ2-5 | NA | TRBD1 | TRBV19 | TGTGCCAGTAGTCCTCAGGGGGCAGAGACCCAGTACTTC | CASSPQGAETQYF
TRBJ1-5 | NA | NA | TRBV12-3/TRBV12-4 | TGTGCCAGCAAGAGGGGGGGCCAGCCCCAGCATTTT | CASKRGGQPQHF